This TCR beta chain emerged from a study of cytomegalovirus exposure and HLA in healthy donors. Study as a whole: Within an early data release were about 85 million unique TCRs drawn from HLA-typed donors. Findings and limits, study-wide: An analysis done earlier found most TCR beta V segments productive about 90% or about 30% of the time. Reported findings show TCR beta sequences accurately forecast HLA-A and HLA-B alleles in most subjects. Several of the most significant clusters appeared, in a later analysis, to be linked to common viral pathogens.

The ends lost 4 bases at V and 9 bases at J; junction bases unmatched: 11. Germline assignment: CDR1 GTSNPN and CDR2 SVGIG (reference sequence). The CDR3 consists of 14 residues. In the PCR, 60 Vbeta and 13 Jbeta primers were used. The protocol was immunoSEQ multiplex PCR, while the TCRdb copy is restricted to in-frame clones and leaves out a portion. The table lists some 120,000 clones, about four fifths of them singletons. As concerns this clone: Antigen specificity is unknown.

Specimen: PBMCs. The clonotype comes from a man aged 30-40 years in good health and CMV-seronegative. The rearrangement links TRBV30 to TRBJ2-1; 8 nucleotides line up with TRBD1. Written as DNA, the CDR3 is TGTGCCTGGACCCCGGCGGGACAGGATTTTGAGCAGTTCTTC. This sequence encodes CAWTPAGQDFEQFF.